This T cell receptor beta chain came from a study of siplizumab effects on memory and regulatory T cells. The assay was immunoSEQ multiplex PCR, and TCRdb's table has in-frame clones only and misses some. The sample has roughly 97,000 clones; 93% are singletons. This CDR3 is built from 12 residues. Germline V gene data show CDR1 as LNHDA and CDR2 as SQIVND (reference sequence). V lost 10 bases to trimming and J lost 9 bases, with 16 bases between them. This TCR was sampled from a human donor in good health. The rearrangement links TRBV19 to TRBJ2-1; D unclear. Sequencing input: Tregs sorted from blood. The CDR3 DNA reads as TGTGCCACCCGGACCCCGATGGGTGAGCAGTTCTTC. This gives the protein CATRTPMGEQFF. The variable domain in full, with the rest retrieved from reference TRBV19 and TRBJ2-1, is DGGITQSPKYLFRKEGQNVTLSCEQNLNHDAMYWYRQDPGQGLRLIYYSQIVNDFQKGDIAEGYSVSREKKESFPLTVTSAQKNPTAFYLCATRTPMGEQFFGPGTRLTVL.